This is a list of T cell receptor beta chains from one sample in a study of blood T cell repertoires in COVID-19. The protocol was immunoSEQ multiplex PCR, while the TCRdb copy is restricted to in-frame clones and leaves out a portion. The table includes some 190,000 clones, around 81% detected once. Sequenced material: peripheral blood. Source of these receptors: a woman in her thirties or forties with COVID-19, enrolled during active disease. CDR3s include the opening cysteine and the closing phenylalanine or tryptophan. A D gene is named only where the DNA matches it firmly. Expanded clones are given a class, and other clones once, few, many or no size at all.

v_gene,abundance,d_gene,j_gene,CDR3nt,CDR3aa
TRBV28,once,TRBD2,TRBJ2-5,TGTGCCAGCAGTTCGGGACTAGCGGGAAGAAGCCAGTACTTC,CASSSGLAGRSQYF
TRBV30,NA,TRBD2,TRBJ2-3,TGTGCCTGGAGCCTCCTGAGCGGGAGCGGGGATACGCAGTATTTT,CAWSLLSGSGDTQYF
TRBV18,NA,NA,TRBJ1-2,TGTGCCAGCTCATTACAGAACTATGGCTACACCTTC,CASSLQNYGYTF
TRBV7-9,NA,TRBD1,TRBJ2-4,TGTGCCAGCAGCTCCGGGACAGAGAGAAAAAACATTCAGTACTTC,CASSSGTERKNIQYF
TRBV14,NA,NA,TRBJ1-1,TGTGCCAGCAGTGTACAGGTCGGGAGGAACACTGAAGCTTTCTTT,CASSVQVGRNTEAFF
TRBV9,NA,TRBD1,TRBJ2-1,TGTGCCAGCAGCGTATACAGGGGCGATGAGCAGTTCTTC,CASSVYRGDEQFF
TRBV5-4,NA,TRBD2,TRBJ2-2,TGTGCCAGCAGCACCCCGGGACTAGCGGCGAACACCGGGGAGCTGTTTTTT,CASSTPGLAANTGELFF
TRBV19,NA,NA,TRBJ1-1,TGTGCCAGTAGTCCCGCCGGGTTGGCGGCGACTGAAGCTTTCTTT,CASSPAGLAATEAFF
TRBV2,NA,TRBD1,TRBJ1-4,TGTGCCAGCAGTGAATTGGGACAGGGAAATGAAAAACTGTTTTTT,CASSELGQGNEKLFF
TRBV11-2,NA,NA,TRBJ1-2,TGTGCCAGCAGCTTGGGGCACAGCTATGGCTACACCTTC,CASSLGHSYGYTF
TRBV5-5,NA,NA,TRBJ1-2,TGTGCCAGCAGCCCGACGGAGTCTGGCTACACCTTC,CASSPTESGYTF
TRBV9,once,NA,TRBJ1-2,TGTGCCAGCAGCGTAGATCGGGAATTGGCAGGGGCAGGCTATGGCTACACCTTC,CASSVDRELAGAGYGYTF
TRBV5-4,NA,NA,TRBJ2-3,TGTGCCAGCAGCTTTCGGGACATCCGGTCTAGGGTGTCTTTT,CASSFRDIRSRVSF
TRBV19,few,NA,TRBJ1-5,TGTGCCAGTAGTATCGCAGGCGTGCGGCCCCAGCATTTT,CASSIAGVRPQHF
TRBV18,NA,NA,TRBJ1-4,TGTGCCAGCTCAAATACGAGGGATAATGAAAAACTGTTTTTT,CASSNTRDNEKLFF
TRBV7-3,NA,TRBD2,TRBJ2-3,TGTGCCAGCAGCTTGATTGGACTAGCGGGGTTGACAGATACGCAGTATTTT,CASSLIGLAGLTDTQYF
TRBV20-1,once,NA,TRBJ2-3,TGCAGTGCTAGTTTCGGAGGTGGGGGCACAGATACGCAGTATTTT,CSASFGGGGTDTQYF
TRBV2,NA,NA,TRBJ1-2,TGTGCCAGCACGATTGTGGGGAGATCTCTCACCTTC,CASTIVGRSLTF
TRBV28,NA,TRBD2,TRBJ2-5,TGTGCCAGCAGTTATCGGGGTAGCGGGAGTAACGAAGAGACCCAGTACTTC,CASSYRGSGSNEETQYF
TRBV4-1,NA,NA,TRBJ2-1,TGCGCCAGCAGCCAATGGTCAGCGGATGGGCAGTTCTTC,CASSQWSADGQFF
TRBV3-1/TRBV3-2,NA,TRBD1,TRBJ1-2,TGTGCCAGCAGCCGGGCAGGGGGGACAGCAGGGCTCTATGGCTACACCTTC,CASSRAGGTAGLYGYTF
TRBV28,NA,TRBD2,TRBJ2-1,TGTGCCAGCAGTTTCATTCGCACTAGCGGACTCAATGAGCAGTTCTTC,CASSFIRTSGLNEQFF
TRBV12-3/TRBV12-4,NA,NA,TRBJ1-4,TGTGCCAGCAGTTTAGCCCTTAATGAAAAACTGTTTTTT,CASSLALNEKLFF